Shown below are 25 T cell receptor beta chains from a single sample sequenced in a study of blood T cell repertoires in COVID-19. Sequencing was performed with immunoSEQ multiplex PCR; in TCRdb, only in-frame clones are kept and a portion is missing. The sample has 450,000 or so clones; around nine tenths are singletons. The sample was peripheral blood. All receptors come from a young man with COVID-19, enrolled during active disease.

The chain links TRBV5-1 to TRBJ2-7, with 9 bases lining up with TRBD2. Germline lookup yields CDR1 SGHRS and CDR2 YFSETQ. The ends lost 1 base at V and 4 bases at J; junction bases unmatched: 6. The CDR3 runs to 15 residues. The CDR3 coding sequence is TGCGCCAGCAGCTTGATTAGCGGGAGTACGTACGAGCAGTACTTC. Translation gives CASSLISGSTYEQYF.

The V call is TRBV5-8, the J call TRBJ2-5, with D possibly being TRBD1 (6 bases). Trimming took off 7 bases at V and 2 bases at J, with 12 bases between the two ends. CDR3 length: 13 amino acids. The germline V gene encodes CDR1 SGHTS and CDR2 YDEGEE. In DNA, the CDR3 is TGTGCCAGCCGGCCTAGGGGGCAAGAGACCCAGTACTTC. Its translation is CASRPRGQETQYF.

The rearrangement uses TRBV12-5 and TRBJ1-1; D possibly corresponds to TRBD1 (6 bases). CDR3 length: 12 residues. Germline V gives CDR1 LGHNT, CDR2 FRNRAP. Trimming took 6 bases from V and 5 from J, leaving 10 bases between them. This chain's CDR3 is CASGPDRTEAFF. In nucleotides, the CDR3 is TGTGCTAGTGGCCCCGACAGGACTGAAGCTTTCTTT.

The J gene is TRBJ2-3, the V gene TRBV7-3; 8 bases line up with TRBD1. CDR1 is SGHTA, CDR2 FQGTGA, per germline. The CDR3 is 15 residues long. V trimming: 5 bases; J trimming: 7 bases; junction bases outside the gene matches: 11. CDR3 in amino acids: CASSPETGVVYTQYF. CDR3 coding DNA: TGTGCCAGCAGCCCGGAGACAGGGGTCGTTTATACGCAGTATTTT.

The chain carries TRBV2 and TRBJ2-5, with TRBD2 identical over 9 bases. The germline gives CDR1 SNHLY, CDR2 FYNNEI. The CDR3 has 16 residues. V lost 3 bases to trimming and J lost 6 bases; unmatched junction nucleotides: 11. The chain's CDR3 is CASSDGSSGVRQTQYF. CDR3 bases: TGTGCCAGCAGTGACGGATCTAGCGGGGTTCGCCAGACCCAGTACTTC.

The chain carries TRBV5-1 and TRBJ2-7; possible D gene TRBD2, 6 bases. V gave up 4 bases and J gave up 2 bases, with 16 bases separating them. CDR3 size: 15 residues. CDR1 and CDR2 from the germline V gene are SGHRS and YFSETQ. CDR3 in DNA: TGCGCCAGCAGCATGTGGGACTCTTCAACCTACGAGCAGTACTTC. Its protein is CASSMWDSSTYEQYF.

The chain carries TRBV4-1 and TRBJ1-1; D is possibly TRBD1 (5 bases). From germline, CDR1 is MGHRA and CDR2 YSYEKL. The CDR3 is 15 amino acids. V was pared by 0 bases and J by 8 bases, with 16 bases between. For the CDR3, the DNA is TGCGCCAGCAGCCAAGATTGGGGTCAGGGTGTGGAAGCTTTCTTT. Its translation is CASSQDWGQGVEAFF.

The rearrangement links TRBV7-8 to TRBJ2-2; no clear D gene. V lost 1 base and J lost 6, with 9 bases in between. The CDR3 contains 14 residues. From germline, CDR1 is SGHVS and CDR2 FQNEAQ. The CDR3 DNA reads TGTGCCAGCAGCTTAGGTTCTTGGCCCGGGGAGCTGTTTTTT. Translation: CASSLGSWPGELFF.

This clone has at least ten counts. Other nucleotide sequences in the sample specify the same CDR3. The chain couples TRBV4-1 to TRBJ2-7; 10 bases line up with TRBD2. This CDR3 contains 15 residues. Germline V gives CDR1 MGHRA, CDR2 YSYEKL. V lost 1 base to trimming and J lost 3 bases; unmatched junction nucleotides: 3. The CDR3: CASSQVASGSYEQYF. The CDR3 coding sequence is TGCGCCAGCAGCCAAGTGGCTAGCGGGAGCTACGAGCAGTACTTC.

This clone showed up just once. This rearrangement joins TRBV3-1 (or the pseudogene TRBV3-2) to TRBJ2-5; 8 positions agree with TRBD2. Per the germline V gene, CDR1 is LGHDT and CDR2 is YNNKEL (reference sequence). With V trimmed by 1 base and J by 5 bases, 6 bases remained unmatched. The length of the CDR3 is 15 residues. The CDR3 reads CASSQGAGGWETQYF. Here the CDR3 DNA reads TGTGCCAGCAGCCAAGGTGCGGGGGGTTGGGAGACCCAGTACTTC.

The J gene is TRBJ2-5, the V gene TRBV7-9, with D unclear. This CDR3 has 13 amino acids. With 2 bases removed from V and 4 bases from J, the gap between germline ends came to 8 bases. In germline, CDR1 is SEHNR, CDR2 FQNEAQ (reference sequence). In DNA form, the CDR3 reads TGTGCCAGCAGCTTAATACTAACAGAGACCCAGTACTTC. It yields the protein CASSLILTETQYF.

The chain employs TRBV7-9 and TRBJ2-1; 7 nucleotides line up with TRBD1. J lost 6 bases, V lost 5 bases, and 16 bases had no gene match. Germline loops: CDR1 SEHNR, CDR2 FQNEAQ (reference sequence). The CDR3 has 17 amino acids. The CDR3 spells CASSPISTGRLINEQFF. DNA of the CDR3: TGTGCCAGCAGCCCAATCTCGACAGGGAGACTTATCAATGAGCAGTTCTTC.

The gene calls are TRBV21-1 and TRBJ2-5; the table's D gene call, TRBD1, was not cross checked with the DNA. TRBV21-1 is classified as a pseudogene. There are 14 residues in the CDR3. The CDR3 sequence: CASSRTGGVETQYF. CDR3 sequence (DNA): TGTGCCAGCAGCAGAACAGGGGGGGTCGAGACCCAGTACTTC.

The chain uses TRBV5-1 and TRBJ2-6; 7 bases fit TRBD1. This CDR3 has 15 amino acids. The germline V gene has CDR1 SGHRS and CDR2 YFSETQ. Losses at the gene ends were 2 bases for V and 3 bases for J; bases not matched to a gene: 2. This CDR3 reads CASSLDRDGANVLTF. The CDR3 DNA sequence: TGCGCCAGCAGCTTAGACAGGGATGGGGCCAACGTCCTGACTTTC.

J is TRBJ1-2 and V is TRBV5-4, with 7 bases identical to TRBD1. The CDR3 has 15 residues. The ends lost 5 bases at V and 1 base at J; junction bases unmatched: 8. Germline V gene data show CDR1 as SGHNT and CDR2 as YYREEE (reference sequence). The CDR3 DNA sequence: TGTGCCAGCAGTCATCGACAGGGCGTTAACTATGGCTACACCTTC. It encodes CASSHRQGVNYGYTF.

The rearrangement links TRBV12-3 or TRBV12-4 to TRBJ2-1, with D tentatively TRBD1 (5 bases). This CDR3 has 13 amino acids. The V end lost 6 bases, the J end lost 9 bases, and 15 bases lay between the germline ends. The DNA for the CDR3 is TGTGCCAGCAGCCAGGGAACCGGGCGTGAGCAGTTCTTC. This translates into CASSQGTGREQFF.

The V call is TRBV5-4, the J call TRBJ1-6, with a possible D match to TRBD1 (6 bases). Germline assignment: CDR1 SGHNT and CDR2 YYREEE (reference sequence). The CDR3 is 14 amino acids. V was pared by 0 bases and J by 9 bases, with 10 bases between. The CDR3 here is CASSLEQGASPLHF. Here the CDR3 DNA reads TGTGCCAGCAGCTTGGAACAGGGTGCTTCACCCCTCCACTTT.

The V and J genes are TRBV5-6 and TRBJ2-7; D might be TRBD2 (5 bases). The V end lost 2 bases, the J end lost 6 bases, and 6 bases lay between the germline ends. The V gene's germline CDR1 is SGHDT and CDR2 YYEEEE. This CDR3 has 11 residues. The CDR3 nucleotides are TGTGCCAGCAGCTTCGGGATCGAGCAGTACTTC. Translating gives CASSFGIEQYF.

The chain carries TRBV5-4 and TRBJ2-3; D might be TRBD1 (8 bases). The CDR3 is made up of 16 amino acids. The germline V gene encodes CDR1 SGHNT and CDR2 YYREEE (reference sequence). Trimming shortened V by 4 bases and J by 5 bases, and 20 bases separated the two germline ends. The CDR3 here is CASSLQGGGRGDTQYF. The CDR3, as DNA: TGTGCCAGCAGCCTACAGGGGGGGGGCCGGGGAGATACGCAGTATTTT.

The genes are TRBV7-6 and TRBJ1-2, with D unresolved. The CDR3 covers 15 residues. Trimming stripped 0 bases from V and 3 bases from J, with 11 bases between. CDR1 and CDR2 (germline): SGHVS, FNYEAQ. CDR3 DNA: TGTGCCAGCAGCTTAGCCGCAGGTTGGGACTATGGCTACACCTTC. Protein: CASSLAAGWDYGYTF.

The V gene is TRBV20-1, the J gene TRBJ2-2; a weak D match, TRBD2 (5 bases). CDR3 length: 13 residues. Germline V gene sequence: CDR1 DFQATT, CDR2 SNEGSKA (reference sequence). Trimming shortened V by 3 bases and J by 7 bases, and 12 bases separated the two germline ends. For the CDR3, the DNA is TGCAGTGCTAGTGGTAGCGTTCTCGGGGAGCTGTTTTTT. It translates to CSASGSVLGELFF.

V is TRBV5-5 and J is TRBJ2-3, with D perhaps TRBD2 (6 bases). The CDR3 covers 13 residues. Germline V gene sequence: CDR1 SGHKS, CDR2 YYEKEE (reference sequence). V was trimmed by 5 bases and J by 6 bases, leaving 13 bases between them. CDR3 in DNA: TGTGCCAGCAGGATGGCCGCGGGGGATACGCAGTATTTT. Translation gives CASRMAAGDTQYF.

The chain couples TRBV6-4 to TRBJ2-2, with D tentatively TRBD1 (5 bases). V lost 2 bases and J 4 bases, leaving 8 bases between the germline ends. Germline CDR1 is MRHNA and CDR2 is SNTAGT. CDR3 size: 14 residues. This chain's CDR3 is CASSDGATTGELFF. CDR3 DNA sequence: TGTGCCAGCAGTGACGGGGCGACCACCGGGGAGCTGTTTTTT.

The chain is built from TRBV4-1 and TRBJ2-1; a weak D match, TRBD2 (8 bases). The CDR3 consists of 16 residues. Per germline, CDR1 MGHRA and CDR2 YSYEKL. Trimming removed 2 bases from V and 10 bases from J, with 21 bases in between. The CDR3 spells CASSQLAGGRGGEQFF. The CDR3 DNA follows: TGCGCCAGCAGCCAACTGGCAGGGGGGCGCGGGGGGGAGCAGTTCTTC.

V is TRBV7-8 and J is TRBJ2-7, with TRBD2 identical over 11 bases. This CDR3 is 17 amino acids long. Losses at the gene ends were 6 bases for V and 0 bases for J; bases not matched to a gene: 10. CDR1 and CDR2 (germline): SGHVS, FQNEAQ. DNA of the CDR3: TGTGCCAGCAGGTATACCGGGACTAGCGGCCGCTCCTACGAGCAGTACTTC. Amino acid sequence: CASRYTGTSGRSYEQYF.